The source of this T cell receptor (beta chain) is a study of patients and donors after allogeneic stem cell transplantation. Germline V CDR1 and CDR2: SQVTM, ANQGSEA. V lost 6 bases to trimming and J lost 2 bases, with 17 bases between them. There are 14 residues in the CDR3. TCRdb itself ran the RT-PCR reads through MiXCR, one entry per CDR3 protein. This sample has approximately 99,000 distinct CDR3 sequences; 35% occur once, and the top ten carry around 25%. The genes are TRBV29-1 and TRBJ2-7; D not resolved. Input material: blood, either unsorted or a sorted T cell fraction (not recorded which). The TCR was taken from a human donor who was either an allogeneic HSCT recipient or a stem cell or donor lymphocyte infusion donor (not recorded which). It is not recorded whose cells these are; they may come from a transplant donor. In nucleotides, the CDR3 is TGCAGCGTCGTACCGCCCTGGCGGCCCTACGAGCAGTACTTC. Translated, it gives CSVVPPWRPYEQYF.